This is a list of T cell receptor beta chains from one sample in a study of beta chain features in type 1 diabetes. Assay: immunoSEQ multiplex PCR; the TCRdb copy retains only in-frame clones and omits some. This sample carries some 640,000 clones, 11% to 15% of them seen once, and the ten largest clones take roughly 0.04%. Sample: naive CD4+ T cells from blood. The receptors shown here come from a man between 18 and 29 years old with type 1 diabetes. Each CDR3 is given with its conserved first and last residue. The order of the fields is D gene, V gene, clone size, J gene, CDR3 DNA, CDR3 protein. D genes are given only for firm matches. Clone size is given for some rows only: seen once, a few or many times, or a class if the clone is expanded.

d_call: .; v_call: TRBV5-1; clone_size: .; j_call: TRBJ1-2; cdr3_nt: TGCGCCAGCAGCTTCGATCTGAACCCCTCTGGCTACACCTTC; cdr3_aa: CASSFDLNPSGYTF
d_call: .; v_call: TRBV29-1; clone_size: .; j_call: TRBJ2-3; cdr3_nt: TGCAGCGCCTTGTTTCCTACAGGCGCAGATACGCAGTATTTT; cdr3_aa: CSALFPTGADTQYF
d_call: .; v_call: TRBV29-1; clone_size: few; j_call: TRBJ2-7; cdr3_nt: TGCAGCGTTGTTAACAGGGGAGGCGAGCAGTACTTC; cdr3_aa: CSVVNRGGEQYF
d_call: TRBD1; v_call: TRBV5-1; clone_size: few; j_call: TRBJ2-3; cdr3_nt: TGCGCCAGCAGCTATGGACAGGGAACAGATACGCAGTATTTT; cdr3_aa: CASSYGQGTDTQYF
d_call: .; v_call: TRBV29-1; clone_size: .; j_call: TRBJ1-2; cdr3_nt: TGCAGCGTCCCGGGAGAGGTGGCTGGCTACACCTTC; cdr3_aa: CSVPGEVAGYTF
d_call: TRBD2; v_call: TRBV18; clone_size: .; j_call: TRBJ2-5; cdr3_nt: TGTGCCAGCTCACCAAAGGTAGCGGGCCAAGAGACCCAGTACTTC; cdr3_aa: CASSPKVAGQETQYF
d_call: .; v_call: TRBV9; clone_size: few; j_call: TRBJ2-3; cdr3_nt: TGTGCCAGCAGCGTAAAGTCAGGAACAGATACGCAGTATTTT; cdr3_aa: CASSVKSGTDTQYF
d_call: .; v_call: TRBV30; clone_size: .; j_call: TRBJ2-7; cdr3_nt: TGTGCCTGGAGTGGGCAGTCCGAGCAGTACTTC; cdr3_aa: CAWSGQSEQYF
d_call: TRBD1; v_call: TRBV7-2; clone_size: .; j_call: TRBJ2-5; cdr3_nt: TGTGCCAGCAGCTTAGTCGGGACAGGGTATTATTTGGACTTC; cdr3_aa: CASSLVGTGYYLDF
d_call: .; v_call: TRBV28; clone_size: .; j_call: TRBJ2-7; cdr3_nt: TGTGCCAGCAGTTTCCGGGGCAGGTTGACTGGCCACGAGCAGTACTTC; cdr3_aa: CASSFRGRLTGHEQYF
d_call: .; v_call: TRBV2; clone_size: few; j_call: TRBJ2-5; cdr3_nt: TGTGCCAGCCCTGGGGGCAGCCAAGAGACCCAGTACTTC; cdr3_aa: CASPGGSQETQYF
d_call: .; v_call: TRBV2; clone_size: .; j_call: TRBJ1-2; cdr3_nt: TGTGCCAGCAGCGCGGCGCCTACCTATGGCTACACCTTC; cdr3_aa: CASSAAPTYGYTF
d_call: .; v_call: TRBV10-3; clone_size: few; j_call: TRBJ1-1; cdr3_nt: TGTGCCATTAAGAGTTCCGGGGAAGACACTGAAGCTTTCTTT; cdr3_aa: CAIKSSGEDTEAFF
d_call: .; v_call: TRBV7-9; clone_size: .; j_call: TRBJ2-2; cdr3_nt: TGTGCCAGCAGCCTAATACCGGGACTTAACACCGGGGAGCTGTTTTTT; cdr3_aa: CASSLIPGLNTGELFF
d_call: .; v_call: TRBV6-1; clone_size: .; j_call: TRBJ1-5; cdr3_nt: TGTGCCAGCAGTTGGTTATTGGTAAGCAATCAGCCCCAGCATTTT; cdr3_aa: CASSWLLVSNQPQHF
d_call: TRBD2; v_call: TRBV25-1; clone_size: few; j_call: TRBJ2-3; cdr3_nt: TGTGCCAGCAGTGGCGGGGGGGCCGAGTATTTT; cdr3_aa: CASSGGGAEYF
d_call: .; v_call: TRBV9; clone_size: .; j_call: TRBJ2-3; cdr3_nt: TGTGCCAGCTCGAGAGGGGACCCCGACACAGATACGCAGTATTTT; cdr3_aa: CASSRGDPDTDTQYF
d_call: .; v_call: TRBV6-5; clone_size: .; j_call: TRBJ1-2; cdr3_nt: TGTGCCAGCACCACACCCGGAGGTCTCTATGGCTACACCTTC; cdr3_aa: CASTTPGGLYGYTF
d_call: .; v_call: TRBV7-9; clone_size: .; j_call: TRBJ2-7; cdr3_nt: TGTGCCAGCAGCTTAGCGGGAGACTCCTACGAGCAGTACTTC; cdr3_aa: CASSLAGDSYEQYF
d_call: .; v_call: TRBV30; clone_size: .; j_call: TRBJ2-1; cdr3_nt: TGTGCCCTTAATGAGCAGTTCTTC; cdr3_aa: CALNEQFF
d_call: .; v_call: TRBV4-2; clone_size: .; j_call: TRBJ1-1; cdr3_nt: TGTGCCAGCAGCCAAGATCGCCCAGAAGCTTTCTTT; cdr3_aa: CASSQDRPEAFF
d_call: .; v_call: TRBV6-1; clone_size: few; j_call: TRBJ2-3; cdr3_nt: TGTGCCAGCAGTGACCCGGGACACATTAGCACAGATACGCAGTATTTT; cdr3_aa: CASSDPGHISTDTQYF
d_call: TRBD2; v_call: TRBV30; clone_size: .; j_call: TRBJ2-1; cdr3_nt: TGTGCCTGGAGCGCCCTACTAGCGGGTGAGCAGTTCTTC; cdr3_aa: CAWSALLAGEQFF